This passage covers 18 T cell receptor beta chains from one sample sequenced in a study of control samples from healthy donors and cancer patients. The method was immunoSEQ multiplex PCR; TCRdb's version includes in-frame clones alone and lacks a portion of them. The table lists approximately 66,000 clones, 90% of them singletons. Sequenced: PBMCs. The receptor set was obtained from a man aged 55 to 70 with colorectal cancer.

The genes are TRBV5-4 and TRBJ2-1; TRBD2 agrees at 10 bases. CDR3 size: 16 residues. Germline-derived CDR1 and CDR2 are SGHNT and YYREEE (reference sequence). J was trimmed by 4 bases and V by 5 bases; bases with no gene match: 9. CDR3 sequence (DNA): TGTGCCAGCAGGAGCGGGGGGGCCCAAACATACAATGAGCAGTTCTTC. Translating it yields CASRSGGAQTYNEQFF.

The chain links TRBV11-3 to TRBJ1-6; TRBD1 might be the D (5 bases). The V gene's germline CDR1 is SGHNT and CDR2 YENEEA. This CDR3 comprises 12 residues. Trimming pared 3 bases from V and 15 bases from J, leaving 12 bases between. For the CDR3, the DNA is TGTGCCAGCAGCTTCACCGGGGGGATCCTCCACTTT. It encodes CASSFTGGILHF.

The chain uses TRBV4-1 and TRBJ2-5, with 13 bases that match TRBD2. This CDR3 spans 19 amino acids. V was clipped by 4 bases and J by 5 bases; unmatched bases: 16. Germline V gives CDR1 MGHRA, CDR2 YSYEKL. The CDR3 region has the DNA TGCGCCAGCAGCCCCAGAGTCGGACTAGCGGGGGAGGGGCGGGAGACCCAGTACTTC. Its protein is CASSPRVGLAGEGRETQYF.

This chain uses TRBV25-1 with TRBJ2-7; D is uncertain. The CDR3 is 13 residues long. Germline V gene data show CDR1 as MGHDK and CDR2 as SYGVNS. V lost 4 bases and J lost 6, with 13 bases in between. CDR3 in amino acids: CASSGQIPTEQYF. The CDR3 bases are TGTGCCAGCAGTGGGCAAATCCCCACCGAGCAGTACTTC.

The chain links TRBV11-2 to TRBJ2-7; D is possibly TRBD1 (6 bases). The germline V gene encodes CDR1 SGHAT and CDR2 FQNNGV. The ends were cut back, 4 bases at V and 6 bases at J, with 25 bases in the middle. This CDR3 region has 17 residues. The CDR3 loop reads CASSSSPPDRKYLEQYF. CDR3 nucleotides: TGTGCCAGCAGCTCATCCCCACCGGACAGAAAATACCTCGAGCAGTACTTC.

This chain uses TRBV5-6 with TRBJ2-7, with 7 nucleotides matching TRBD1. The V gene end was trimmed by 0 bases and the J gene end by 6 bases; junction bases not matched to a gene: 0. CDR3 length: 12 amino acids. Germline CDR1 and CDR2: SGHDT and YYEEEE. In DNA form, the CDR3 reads TGTGCCAGCAGCTTGGAGGGGGCCGAGCAGTACTTC. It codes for CASSLEGAEQYF.

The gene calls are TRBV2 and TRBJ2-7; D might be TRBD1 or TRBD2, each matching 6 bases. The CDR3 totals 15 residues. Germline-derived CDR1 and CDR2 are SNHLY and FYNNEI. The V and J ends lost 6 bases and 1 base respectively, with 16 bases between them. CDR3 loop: CASRSKGGSSYEQYF. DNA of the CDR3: TGTGCCAGCAGATCAAAGGGGGGATCATCCTACGAGCAGTACTTC.

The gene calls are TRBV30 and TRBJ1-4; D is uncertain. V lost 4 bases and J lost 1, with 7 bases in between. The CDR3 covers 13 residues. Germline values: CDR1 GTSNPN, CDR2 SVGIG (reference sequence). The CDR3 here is CAWTDGTNEKLFF. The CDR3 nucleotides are TGTGCCTGGACCGACGGAACTAATGAAAAACTGTTTTTT.

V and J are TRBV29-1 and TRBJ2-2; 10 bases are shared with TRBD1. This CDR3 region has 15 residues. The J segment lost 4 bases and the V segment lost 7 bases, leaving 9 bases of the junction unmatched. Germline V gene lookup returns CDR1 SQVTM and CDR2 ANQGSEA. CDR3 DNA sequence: TGCAGCGGAAGGACAGGGGGAGGGGGCACCGGGGAGCTGTTTTTT. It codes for CSGRTGGGGTGELFF.

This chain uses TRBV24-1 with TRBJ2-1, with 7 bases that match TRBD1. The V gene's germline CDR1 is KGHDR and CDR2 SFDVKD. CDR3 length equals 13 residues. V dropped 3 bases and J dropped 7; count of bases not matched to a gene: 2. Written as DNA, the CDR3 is TGTGCCACCAGTGATGACAGGGTTAATGAGCAGTTCTTC. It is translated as CATSDDRVNEQFF.

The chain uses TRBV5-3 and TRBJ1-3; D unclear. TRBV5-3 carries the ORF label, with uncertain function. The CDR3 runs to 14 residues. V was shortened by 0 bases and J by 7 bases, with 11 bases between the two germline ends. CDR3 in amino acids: CARSLVWGGNTIYF. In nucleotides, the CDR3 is TGTGCCAGAAGCTTGGTTTGGGGTGGGAACACCATATATTTT.

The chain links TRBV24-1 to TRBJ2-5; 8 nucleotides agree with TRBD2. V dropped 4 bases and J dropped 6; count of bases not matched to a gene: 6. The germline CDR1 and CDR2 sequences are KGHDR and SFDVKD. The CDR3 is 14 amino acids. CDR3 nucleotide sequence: TGTGCCACCAGTGAGGGAGGGACTAGACAGACCCAGTACTTC. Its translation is CATSEGGTRQTQYF.

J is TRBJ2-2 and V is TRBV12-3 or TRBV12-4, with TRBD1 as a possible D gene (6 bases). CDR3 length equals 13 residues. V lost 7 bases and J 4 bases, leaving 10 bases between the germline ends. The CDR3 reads CASKKGGTGELFF. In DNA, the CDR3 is TGTGCCAGCAAAAAAGGGGGCACCGGGGAGCTGTTTTTT.

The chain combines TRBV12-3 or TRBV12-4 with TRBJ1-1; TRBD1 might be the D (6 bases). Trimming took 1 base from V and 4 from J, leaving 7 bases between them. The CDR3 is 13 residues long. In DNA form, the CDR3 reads TGTGCCAGCAGTTTAGGAGGGGGCACTGAAGCTTTCTTT. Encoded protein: CASSLGGGTEAFF.

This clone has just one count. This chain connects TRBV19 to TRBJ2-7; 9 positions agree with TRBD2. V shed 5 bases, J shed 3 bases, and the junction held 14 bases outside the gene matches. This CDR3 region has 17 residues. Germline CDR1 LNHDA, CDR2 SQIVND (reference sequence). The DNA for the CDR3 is TGTGCCAGTAGTCCCCTGGATTCGGCTAGCGGGGTCTACGAGCAGTACTTC. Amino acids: CASSPLDSASGVYEQYF. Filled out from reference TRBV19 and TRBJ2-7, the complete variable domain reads DGGITQSPKYLFRKEGQNVTLSCEQNLNHDAMYWYRQDPGQGLRLIYYSQIVNDFQKGDIAEGYSVSREKKESFPLTVTSAQKNPTAFYLCASSPLDSASGVYEQYFGPGTRLTVT.

The CDR3 coding sequence is TGTGCCAGCAGCTTCAGACAAACAGATACGCAGTATTTT. Encoded protein: CASSFRQTDTQYF. The chain carries TRBV7-9 and TRBJ2-3; D call uncertain. CDR3 length: 13 residues. In germline, CDR1 is SEHNR, CDR2 FQNEAQ (reference sequence). The ends were cut back, 3 bases at V and 3 bases at J, with 7 bases in the middle. Complete variable domain (other parts from reference TRBV7-9 and TRBJ2-3): DTGVSQNPRHKITKRGQNVTFRCDPISEHNRLYWYRQTLGQGPEFLTYFQNEAQLEKSRLLSDRFSAERPKGSFSTLEIQRTEQGDSAMYLCASSFRQTDTQYFGPGTRLTVL.

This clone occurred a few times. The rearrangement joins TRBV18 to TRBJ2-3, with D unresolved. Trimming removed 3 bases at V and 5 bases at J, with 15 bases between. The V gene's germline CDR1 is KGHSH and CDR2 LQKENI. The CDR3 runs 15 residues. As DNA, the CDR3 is TGTGCCAGCTCACCCGGCCTCTCCTGGGGAGATACGCAGTATTTT. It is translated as CASSPGLSWGDTQYF.

The CDR3 loop reads CASSTRTGGYNEQFF. CDR3 bases: TGTGCCAGCAGCACCAGGACAGGGGGATACAATGAGCAGTTCTTC. This chain connects TRBV7-8 to TRBJ2-1; 10 bases map to TRBD1. This CDR3 spans 15 amino acids. Losses at the gene ends were 5 bases for V and 4 bases for J; bases not matched to a gene: 5. Germline V gene lookup returns CDR1 SGHVS and CDR2 FQNEAQ.